Sequencing of this TCR beta chain was carried out in a study of blood T cells in healthy people across ages. This clonotype was seen only a few times. Combining a sample-barcoded 5' primer with a J-beta primer mix, a second PCR ran for roughly 6 to 11 cycles. MiXCR was run by TCRdb on the 5' RACE reads, yielding one entry per CDR3 protein. This table holds 800,000 to 1,300,000 distinct CDR3 sequences, approximately 25% found once. V lost 7 bases and J lost 0; bases outside the gene matches: 16. Germline CDR1 reads SGHAT; CDR2 reads FQNNGV. The CDR3 runs to 18 residues. Separately, the same data were catalogued under a study of T cells of mothers and their children. As reported in that work: Mother-child pairs who were related displayed a slightly higher overlap than unrelated pairs, a difference that was non-significant.

V usage is TRBV11-2 and J usage is TRBJ2-3; 7 positions agree with TRBD2. The specimen was blood. This TCR derives from a girl aged 2-10 years in good health. Written as DNA, the CDR3 is TGTGCCAGCAAGAAATTATACCCCAGCGGGGCTAGCACAGATACGCAGTATTTT. Encoded protein: CASKKLYPSGASTDTQYF.